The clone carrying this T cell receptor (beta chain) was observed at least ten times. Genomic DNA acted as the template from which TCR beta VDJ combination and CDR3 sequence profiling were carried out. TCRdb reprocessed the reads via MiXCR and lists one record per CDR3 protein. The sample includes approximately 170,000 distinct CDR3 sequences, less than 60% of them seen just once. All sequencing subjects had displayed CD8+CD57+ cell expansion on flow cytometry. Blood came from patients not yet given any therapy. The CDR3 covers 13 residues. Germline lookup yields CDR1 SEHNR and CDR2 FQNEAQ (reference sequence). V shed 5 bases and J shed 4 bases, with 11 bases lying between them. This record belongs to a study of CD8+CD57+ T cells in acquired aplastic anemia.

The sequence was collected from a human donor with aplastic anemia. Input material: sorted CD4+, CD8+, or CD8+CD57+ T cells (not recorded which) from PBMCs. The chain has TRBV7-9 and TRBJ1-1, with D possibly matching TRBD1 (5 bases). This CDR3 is CASSRGDGTEAFF. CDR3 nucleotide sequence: TGTGCCAGCAGCCGGGGGGATGGCACTGAAGCTTTCTTT.